Listed below are T cell receptor beta chains from one sample, sequenced in a study of shared clonotypes between healthy human individuals. Sequencing was performed with immunoSEQ multiplex PCR; in TCRdb, only in-frame clones are kept and a portion is missing. The sample records around 750,000 clones, 74% being singletons. Material for sequencing was memory CD4+ T cells sorted from blood. The receptors come from a woman aged 25 to 39 in good health. Each CDR3 is given with its conserved first and last residue. Part of the rows lack a size; the others show once, few, many or a class for expanded clones.

V gene: TRBV19
clone size: NA
J gene: TRBJ1-2
CDR3 protein: CASSPGGGFGYTF

V gene: TRBV6-9
clone size: NA
J gene: TRBJ1-3
CDR3 protein: CASSNHPSSGNTIYF

V gene: TRBV7-8
clone size: NA
J gene: TRBJ1-2
CDR3 protein: CASRKHGTGDAYGYTF

V gene: TRBV7-2
clone size: once
J gene: TRBJ2-3
CDR3 protein: CASSWAGGGTDTQYF

V gene: TRBV5-1
clone size: NA
J gene: TRBJ2-3
CDR3 protein: CASIGGLTDTQYF

V gene: TRBV11-2
clone size: NA
J gene: TRBJ2-6
CDR3 protein: CASSFRVSGANVLTF

V gene: TRBV10-3
clone size: NA
J gene: TRBJ2-7
CDR3 protein: CAISEPPGGAGEQYF

V gene: TRBV19
clone size: NA
J gene: TRBJ2-3
CDR3 protein: CASKGVIRQGTDTQYF

V gene: TRBV7-2
clone size: NA
J gene: TRBJ2-2
CDR3 protein: CASSLGGTGELFF

V gene: TRBV28
clone size: NA
J gene: TRBJ1-2
CDR3 protein: CASSPAGRPRGRGYTF

V gene: TRBV29-1
clone size: NA
J gene: TRBJ2-5
CDR3 protein: CSVGAGQETQYF

V gene: TRBV30
clone size: NA
J gene: NA
CDR3 protein: CAWSGGVYEQYF

V gene: TRBV19
clone size: NA
J gene: TRBJ1-3
CDR3 protein: CASRPNYARVSGNTIYF

V gene: TRBV27
clone size: NA
J gene: TRBJ2-2
CDR3 protein: CASSLWANTGELFF

V gene: TRBV5-6
clone size: NA
J gene: TRBJ1-2
CDR3 protein: CASSLKATGANYGYTF

V gene: TRBV7-6
clone size: NA
J gene: TRBJ2-5
CDR3 protein: CASSLGSGRGETQYF

V gene: TRBV5-1
clone size: NA
J gene: TRBJ1-2
CDR3 protein: CASSSGQIYGYTF

V gene: TRBV29-1
clone size: many
J gene: TRBJ1-4
CDR3 protein: CSVSRVVSEKLFF

V gene: TRBV5-4
clone size: many
J gene: TRBJ1-5
CDR3 protein: CASSGGSPEPQHF

V gene: TRBV28
clone size: NA
J gene: TRBJ2-1
CDR3 protein: CATSSRTVYNEQFF

V gene: TRBV5-8
clone size: NA
J gene: TRBJ2-3
CDR3 protein: CASSLVTQYF

V gene: TRBV7-2
clone size: NA
J gene: TRBJ2-7
CDR3 protein: CASSPGQGAYYEQYF

V gene: TRBV19
clone size: NA
J gene: TRBJ1-4
CDR3 protein: CASSQPDRVLGKLFF

V gene: TRBV11-2
clone size: NA
J gene: TRBJ1-5
CDR3 protein: CASSWTGANQPQHF

V gene: TRBV10-2
clone size: NA
J gene: TRBJ1-2
CDR3 protein: CASSELGTANYGYTF

V gene: TRBV4-2
clone size: NA
J gene: TRBJ1-1
CDR3 protein: CASSQDQQGRREAFF

V gene: TRBV19
clone size: NA
J gene: TRBJ2-1
CDR3 protein: CASNQNTGFLVNEQFF

V gene: TRBV5-6
clone size: once
J gene: TRBJ1-2
CDR3 protein: CASSTGQRYGYTF

V gene: TRBV19
clone size: NA
J gene: TRBJ2-7
CDR3 protein: CASSRQMGFHEQYF

V gene: TRBV5-1
clone size: NA
J gene: TRBJ2-7
CDR3 protein: CASSLGSGGEQYF

V gene: TRBV28
clone size: NA
J gene: TRBJ1-1
CDR3 protein: CASSPTMNTEAFF

V gene: TRBV14
clone size: NA
J gene: TRBJ2-7
CDR3 protein: CASSHYRTGNF

V gene: TRBV7-9
clone size: once
J gene: TRBJ1-4
CDR3 protein: CASSSGPPQGEKLFF

V gene: TRBV9
clone size: NA
J gene: TRBJ2-5
CDR3 protein: CASSVGIQASQETQYF

V gene: TRBV5-1
clone size: NA
J gene: TRBJ1-5
CDR3 protein: CASRLTGTGNQPQHF

V gene: TRBV19
clone size: few
J gene: TRBJ2-5
CDR3 protein: CASSTRTGSVIETQYF

V gene: TRBV5-1
clone size: NA
J gene: TRBJ2-3
CDR3 protein: CASSAGTSGSLAQYF